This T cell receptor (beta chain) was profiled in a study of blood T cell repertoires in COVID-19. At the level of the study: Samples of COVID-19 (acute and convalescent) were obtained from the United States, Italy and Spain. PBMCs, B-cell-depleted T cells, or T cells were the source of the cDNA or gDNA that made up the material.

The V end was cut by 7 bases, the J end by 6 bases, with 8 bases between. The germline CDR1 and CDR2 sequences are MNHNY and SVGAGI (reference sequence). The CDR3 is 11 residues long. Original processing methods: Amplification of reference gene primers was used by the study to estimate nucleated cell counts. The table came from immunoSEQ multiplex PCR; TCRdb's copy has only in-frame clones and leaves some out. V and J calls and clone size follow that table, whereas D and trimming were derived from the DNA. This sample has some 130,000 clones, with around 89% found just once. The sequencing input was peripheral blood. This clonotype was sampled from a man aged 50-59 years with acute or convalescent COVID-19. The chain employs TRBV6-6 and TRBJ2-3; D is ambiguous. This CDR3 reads CASTLMDTQYF. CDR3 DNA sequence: TGTGCCAGCACCCTTATGGATACGCAGTATTTT.